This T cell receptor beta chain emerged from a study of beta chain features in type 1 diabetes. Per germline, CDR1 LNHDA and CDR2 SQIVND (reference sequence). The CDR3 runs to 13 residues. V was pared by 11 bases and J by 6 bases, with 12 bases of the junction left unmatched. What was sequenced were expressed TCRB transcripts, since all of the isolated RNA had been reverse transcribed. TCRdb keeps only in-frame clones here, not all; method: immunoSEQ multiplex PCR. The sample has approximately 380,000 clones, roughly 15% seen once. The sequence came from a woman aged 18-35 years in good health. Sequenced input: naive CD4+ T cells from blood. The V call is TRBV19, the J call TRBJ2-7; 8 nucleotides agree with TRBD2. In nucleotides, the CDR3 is TGTGCCTCCAAGGGAGCGGGAGAGATCGAGCAGTACTTC. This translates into CASKGAGEIEQYF. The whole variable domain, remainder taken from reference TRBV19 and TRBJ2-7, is DGGITQSPKYLFRKEGQNVTLSCEQNLNHDAMYWYRQDPGQGLRLIYYSQIVNDFQKGDIAEGYSVSREKKESFPLTVTSAQKNPTAFYLCASKGAGEIEQYFGPGTRLTVT.